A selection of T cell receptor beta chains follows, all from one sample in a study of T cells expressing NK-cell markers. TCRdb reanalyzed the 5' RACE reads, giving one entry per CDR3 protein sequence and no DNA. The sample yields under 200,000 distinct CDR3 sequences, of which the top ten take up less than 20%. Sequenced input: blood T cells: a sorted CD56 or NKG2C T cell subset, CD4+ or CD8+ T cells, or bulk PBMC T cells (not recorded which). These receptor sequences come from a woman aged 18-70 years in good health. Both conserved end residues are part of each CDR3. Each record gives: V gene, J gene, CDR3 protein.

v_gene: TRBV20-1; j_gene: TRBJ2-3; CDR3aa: CSARDSVSGTDTQYF
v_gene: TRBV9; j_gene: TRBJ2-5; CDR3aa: CASSVGVAGAPETQYF
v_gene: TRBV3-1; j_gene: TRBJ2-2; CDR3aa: CASSQPRTFNTGELFF
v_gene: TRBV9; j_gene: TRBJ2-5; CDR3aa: CASSQREQEETQYF
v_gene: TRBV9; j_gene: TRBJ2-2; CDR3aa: CASSVQAGGRTGELFF
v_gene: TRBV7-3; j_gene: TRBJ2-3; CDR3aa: CASRRGPGTDTQYF
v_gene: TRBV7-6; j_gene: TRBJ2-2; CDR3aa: CASSLVTRVNPAAGELFF
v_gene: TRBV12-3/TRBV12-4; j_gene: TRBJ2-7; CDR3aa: CASRTGLAGSYEQYF
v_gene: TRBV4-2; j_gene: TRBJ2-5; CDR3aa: CASSQEVASRETQYF
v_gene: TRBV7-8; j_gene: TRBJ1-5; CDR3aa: CASSLAVSGGQPQHF
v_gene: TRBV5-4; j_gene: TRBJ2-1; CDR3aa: CASSLERQYSNEQFF
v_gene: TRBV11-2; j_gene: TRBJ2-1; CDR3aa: CASSLAGGFEQFF
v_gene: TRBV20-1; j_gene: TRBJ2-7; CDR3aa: CSARDFPGGTSYEQYF
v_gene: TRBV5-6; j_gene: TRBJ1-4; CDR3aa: CASSLDRPLLNEKLFF
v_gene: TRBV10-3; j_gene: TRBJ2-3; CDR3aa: CAISESETDTQYF
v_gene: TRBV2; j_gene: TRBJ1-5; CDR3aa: CASNRDRGIQPQHF
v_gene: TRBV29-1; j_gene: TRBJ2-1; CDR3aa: CTHGGVAGVDEQFF
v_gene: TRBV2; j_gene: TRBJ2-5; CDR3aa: CASTSDRGGTQYF
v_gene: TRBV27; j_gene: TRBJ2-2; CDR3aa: CASGWTSGGAAGELFF
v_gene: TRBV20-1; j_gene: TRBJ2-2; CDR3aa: CSARTSGDTLTGELFF
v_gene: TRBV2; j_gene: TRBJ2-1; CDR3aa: CASSRDLYNEQFF
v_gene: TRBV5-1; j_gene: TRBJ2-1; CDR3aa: CASSLGLNEQFF
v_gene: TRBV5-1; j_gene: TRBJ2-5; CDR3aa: CASSRQTSGGGETQYF
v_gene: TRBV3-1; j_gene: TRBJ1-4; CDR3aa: CASSQTGLFGEKLFF
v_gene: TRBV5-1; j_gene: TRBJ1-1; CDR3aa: CASSFGTPIMNTEAFF
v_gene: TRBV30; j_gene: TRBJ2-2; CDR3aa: CAWSELDRGNTGELFF
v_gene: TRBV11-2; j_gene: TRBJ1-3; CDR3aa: CASSSSTSFRSGNTIYF
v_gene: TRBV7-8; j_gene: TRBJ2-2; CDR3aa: CASSKYRDSGELFF
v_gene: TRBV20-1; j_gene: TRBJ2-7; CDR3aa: CSARDAWGYEQYF
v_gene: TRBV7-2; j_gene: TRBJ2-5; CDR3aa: CASSSMGLSQETQYF
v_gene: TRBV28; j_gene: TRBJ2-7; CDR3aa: CASSLSWDGRFDEQYF
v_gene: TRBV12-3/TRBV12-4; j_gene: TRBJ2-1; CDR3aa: CASSLYISGSYNEQFF
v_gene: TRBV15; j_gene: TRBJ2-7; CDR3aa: CATSRDGASSYEQYF
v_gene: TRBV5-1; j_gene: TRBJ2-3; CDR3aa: CASSLGHQTDTQYF
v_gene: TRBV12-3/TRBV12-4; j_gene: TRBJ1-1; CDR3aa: CASSLISSTEAFF
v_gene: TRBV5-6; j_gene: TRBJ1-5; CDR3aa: CASSRWRGLRDQPQHF
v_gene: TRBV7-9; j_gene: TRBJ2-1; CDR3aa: CASSLARYRDSYNEQFF
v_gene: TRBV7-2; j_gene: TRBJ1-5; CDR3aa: CASSQGSTRPQHF
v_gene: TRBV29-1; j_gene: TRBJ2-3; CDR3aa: CSVETSGGDTDTQYF
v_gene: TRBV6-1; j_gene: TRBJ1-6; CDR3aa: CASSEKDRGGSPLHF
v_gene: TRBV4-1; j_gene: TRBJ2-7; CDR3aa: CASSLDPRPNYEQYF
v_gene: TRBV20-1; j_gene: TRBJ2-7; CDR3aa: CSARDRPHEQYF